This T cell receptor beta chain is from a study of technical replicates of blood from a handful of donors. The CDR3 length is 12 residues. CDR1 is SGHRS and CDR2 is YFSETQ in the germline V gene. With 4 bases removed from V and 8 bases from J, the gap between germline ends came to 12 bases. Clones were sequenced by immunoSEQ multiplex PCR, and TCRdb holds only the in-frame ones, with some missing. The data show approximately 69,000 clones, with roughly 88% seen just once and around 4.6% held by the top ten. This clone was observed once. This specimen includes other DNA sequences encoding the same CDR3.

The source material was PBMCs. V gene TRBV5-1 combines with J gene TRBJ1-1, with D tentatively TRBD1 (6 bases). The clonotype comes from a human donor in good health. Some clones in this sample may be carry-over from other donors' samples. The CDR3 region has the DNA TGCGCCAGCAGCCCCGAAACAGGGGAAGCTTTCTTT. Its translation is CASSPETGEAFF.